This is a list of T cell receptor beta chains from one sample in a study of T-cell reconstitution after alpha-beta-depleted transplantation in children. TCRdb itself ran the PCR reads through MiXCR, one entry per CDR3 protein. The repertoire consists of hundreds of thousands of distinct CDR3 sequences, with roughly a tenth occurring once and the leading ten covering about 8%. This material consisted of PBMCs, taken before TCRalphabeta/CD19-depleted stem cell transplant. The source is a boy less than two years old with acute myeloid leukemia, due to receive a stem cell transplant. Each CDR3 is given with its conserved first and last residue. A D gene is named only where the DNA matches it firmly. The size field is filled for only some rows; it gives once, few, many or a size class.

abundance	len	j_gene	d_gene	v_gene	CDR3aa	CDR3nt
many	13	TRBJ2-5	NA	TRBV24-1	CATSSSGEETQYF	TGTGCCACCAGTTCCAGCGGAGAAGAGACCCAGTACTTC
NA	16	TRBJ2-7	TRBD1	TRBV12-3/TRBV12-4	CASSPSPGQGEWEQYF	TGTGCCAGCAGTCCAAGCCCGGGACAGGGAGAATGGGAGCAGTACTTC
many	18	TRBJ2-3	TRBD2	TRBV27	CASSTRTSGGTSTDTQYF	TGTGCCAGCAGTACACGGACTAGCGGGGGGACTAGCACAGATACGCAGTATTTT
few	17	TRBJ2-1	TRBD2	TRBV27	CASRRTSGRAAYNEQFF	TGTGCCAGCAGAAGGACTAGCGGGAGGGCCGCCTACAATGAGCAGTTCTTC
many	16	TRBJ1-1	NA	TRBV11-2	CASSLVGAGRDTEAFF	TGTGCCAGCAGCTTAGTAGGGGCGGGGAGGGACACTGAAGCTTTCTTT
many	15	TRBJ2-5	NA	TRBV10-2	CASSVNAGEYETQYF	TGCGCCAGCAGTGTCAATGCAGGGGAGTATGAGACCCAGTACTTC
NA	20	TRBJ2-1	TRBD2	TRBV4-2	CASSQDRVPTSVEGYNEQFF	TGTGCCAGCAGCCAAGATCGGGTTCCGACTAGCGTAGAAGGCTACAATGAGCAGTTCTTC
NA	15	TRBJ1-5	TRBD1	TRBV6-5	CASSYFQGGDQPQHF	TGTGCCAGCAGTTACTTCCAGGGGGGGGATCAGCCCCAGCATTTT
many	16	TRBJ2-3	NA	TRBV12-3/TRBV12-4	CASSNHERTETDTQYF	TGTGCCAGCAGCAATCATGAGCGGACAGAAACAGATACGCAGTATTTT
many	16	TRBJ1-6	NA	TRBV6-5	CASSYGHSRSGSPLHF	TGTGCCAGCAGTTACGGCCATTCAAGGAGTGGTTCACCCCTCCACTTT
NA	15	TRBJ1-1	TRBD1	TRBV11-2	CASSLDQGGRTEAFF	TGTGCCAGCAGCTTAGATCAGGGGGGAAGAACTGAAGCTTTCTTT
many	18	TRBJ2-4	TRBD2	TRBV6-2/TRBV6-3	CASSYSSGTSGSKNIQYF	TGTGCCAGCAGTTACTCGTCCGGGACTAGCGGATCCAAAAACATTCAGTACTTC
many	16	TRBJ2-5	TRBD2	TRBV2	CASKATVAGGQETQYF	TGTGCCAGCAAAGCGACGGTAGCGGGGGGTCAAGAGACCCAGTACTTC